Sequencing of this T cell receptor beta chain was carried out in a study of blood T cell repertoires in COVID-19. Generated by immunoSEQ multiplex PCR, the TCRdb table keeps only in-frame clones and is missing some. The table lists approximately 15,000 clones, roughly 80% of them singletons. The CDR3 consists of 16 residues. In germline, CDR1 is LGHDT, CDR2 YNNKEL (reference sequence). V was cut by 5 bases and J by 1 base, with 16 bases left in between. The chain recombines TRBV3-1 (or the pseudogene TRBV3-2) with TRBJ2-3; no definite D call. The TCR sequence derives from a human donor in a cohort sampled during active COVID-19. Sequencing was done on a sample of peripheral blood. The CDR3 DNA follows: TGTGCCAGCAGCTCCACTAAAGGCTACGGCACAGATACGCAGTATTTT. It yields the protein CASSSTKGYGTDTQYF.